These 6 T cell receptor beta chains came from one sample sequenced in a study of blood T cell repertoires in COVID-19. Profiling relied on immunoSEQ multiplex PCR, and the TCRdb table lists in-frame clones only, not all of them. The sample has about 140,000 clones, about four fifths seen once. The sample was peripheral blood. The receptors originated from a human donor in a cohort sampled during active COVID-19.

This clone was recorded only once. The chain links TRBV7-2 to TRBJ1-2; possibly TRBD1 for D (6 bases). V was shortened by 8 bases and J by 1 base, with 14 bases between the two germline ends. Looked up from germline, CDR1 is SGHTA and CDR2 is FQGNSA. The CDR3 covers 14 residues. The CDR3 coding sequence is TGTGCCAGCCTCCCCTCCAGGGGTAACTATGGCTACACCTTC. This encodes CASLPSRGNYGYTF.

The rearrangement links TRBV5-1 to TRBJ1-2, with unresolved D. V gave up 3 bases and J gave up 13 bases, with 19 bases separating them. This CDR3 region has 13 residues. CDR1 SGHRS and CDR2 YFSETQ come from the germline V gene. Here the CDR3 DNA reads TGCGCCAGCAGCTCCGCTACCTTGCTAGATCTCACCTTC. Protein product: CASSSATLLDLTF.

This clone was counted once. The chain joins TRBV6-4 to TRBJ2-1; 10 bases map to TRBD2. CDR1 and CDR2 from the germline V gene are MRHNA and SNTAGT. V was pared by 5 bases and J by 1 base, with 2 bases of the junction left unmatched. The CDR3 length is 15 residues. The DNA for the CDR3 is TGTGCCAGCAGTTCTAGCGGGGGTTCCTACAATGAGCAGTTCTTC. This sequence encodes CASSSSGGSYNEQFF.

This sequence joins TRBV28 and TRBJ1-6, with D maybe TRBD1 (6 bases). This CDR3 comprises 16 residues. The germline V gene has CDR1 MDHEN and CDR2 SYDVKM. Trimming left V 5 bases short and J 8 bases short, with 19 bases between. CDR3 in amino acids: CASSLGGGGNHSPLHF. The CDR3 region has the DNA TGTGCCAGCAGTCTCGGAGGGGGAGGGAACCATTCACCCCTCCACTTT.

The chain is built from TRBV5-1 and TRBJ2-3; D is uncertain. V was trimmed by 7 bases and J by 2 bases, leaving 14 bases between them. Germline V gene data show CDR1 as SGHRS and CDR2 as YFSETQ. The CDR3 runs 14 residues. The CDR3 here is CASGDTRATDTQYF. CDR3 nucleotide sequence: TGCGCCAGCGGAGATACGCGAGCCACAGATACGCAGTATTTT.

The chain carries TRBV10-3 and TRBJ2-5; TRBD1 might be the D (7 bases). V was pared by 11 bases and J by 5 bases, with 24 bases between. The CDR3 has 15 amino acids. CDR1 is ENHRY, CDR2 SYGVKD, per germline. The CDR3 bases are TGTGCCGGACAGGTAAGGTCGGGGGCAGGGGAGACCCAGTACTTC. Translating it yields CAGQVRSGAGETQYF.